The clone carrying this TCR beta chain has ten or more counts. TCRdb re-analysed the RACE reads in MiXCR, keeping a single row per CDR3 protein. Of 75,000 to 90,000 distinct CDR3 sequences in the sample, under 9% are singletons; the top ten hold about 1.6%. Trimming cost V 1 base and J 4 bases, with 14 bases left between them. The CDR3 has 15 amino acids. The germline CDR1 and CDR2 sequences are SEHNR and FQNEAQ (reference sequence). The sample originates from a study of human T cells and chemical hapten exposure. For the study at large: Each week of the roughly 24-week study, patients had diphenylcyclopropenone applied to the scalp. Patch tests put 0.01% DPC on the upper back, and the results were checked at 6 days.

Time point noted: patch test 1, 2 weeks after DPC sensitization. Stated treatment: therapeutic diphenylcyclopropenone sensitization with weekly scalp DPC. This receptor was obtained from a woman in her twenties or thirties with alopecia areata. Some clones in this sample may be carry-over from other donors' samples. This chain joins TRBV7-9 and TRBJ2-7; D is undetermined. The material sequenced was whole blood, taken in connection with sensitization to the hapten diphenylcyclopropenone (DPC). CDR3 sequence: CASSLGVGVWYEQYF. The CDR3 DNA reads TGTGCCAGCAGCTTAGGCGTCGGTGTCTGGTACGAGCAGTACTTC.